The entry that follows covers one T cell receptor (beta chain) sequence. Its recognized antigen is unknown. Per-base quality was not reported, and no clone a single base away is much larger than it. The source of the sample is a study of T cells after yellow fever vaccination (dated by TCRdb to the late 2010s). Regarding the research as a whole: The SMART-Seq v4 Ultra Low Input RNA kit was used to prepare libraries from fractions with low cell numbers. The cohort comprised two healthy male donors, one aged 18 to 30 and one aged 30 to 40 years. To track T-cell clones before and after primary and booster YFV17D yellow fever vaccination, bulk TCR alpha and beta repertoires were sequenced longitudinally. Blood was drawn at multiple timepoints before and after primary and secondary immunization, with bulk PBMC replicates and cell subsets isolated.

Reading the label with the study, this specimen's treatment or condition is: live attenuated yellow fever vaccine strain. A standard Ficoll-Paque protocol was used to isolate PBMCs from peripheral blood. CD4 and CD8 T-cell fractions were isolated with Dynabeads CD4 and CD8 positive selection kits. TriZol was used to extract RNA from bulk PBMCs, CD4 and CD8 fractions, and dextramer-positive and dextramer-negative fractions. Paper-wide results and their limitations: Most clones expanded after primary vaccination (almost 98% of CD4 and around 89% of CD8) were re-detected after the booster, suggesting that broad memory maintenance occurred. A small share of clonotypes was detected in both CD4 and CD8 compartments, with the overlap likely arising from convergent recombination. Computational filtering was required because FACS-sorted repertoires could contain abundant contaminating clonotypes from the bulk population. Because the study included only a couple of donors, the extent to which the findings can be generalized is limited. The secondary T-cell response was found to be weaker but faster than the primary response, with a peak reached on day 5 rather than on day 15.

Sequenced using an Illumina NovaSeq 6000. TCR cDNA was synthesized by 5'RACE template switching, which introduced a universal primer site and unique molecular identifiers. Priming of cDNA synthesis was performed from both the TCR alpha and TCR beta constant segments. Two PCR steps were used to amplify libraries, with sample barcodes and sequencing adapters being added in the second step. Sequencing of libraries was performed on Illumina HiSeq 2500 (2x100 bp) or NovaSeq (2x150 bp). On the study's bioinformatics: Demultiplexing of reads and collapsing into UMI consensus sequences were performed with MIGEC, and V(D)J alignment was carried out with MiXCR. Vaccine-responding clonotypes were defined with edgeR using replicate PBMC samples, requiring FDR below 0.01 and a log2 fold change above 5 up to day 15. Bulk clonotypes were assigned CD4 or CD8 identity according to which sequenced CD4 or CD8 repertoire held them at higher abundance. TCRdb trimmed the raw reads at Q25, called clones with MiXCR and kept productive beta chains. A single entry per CDR3 protein holds the most common genes and DNA from its merged rows. These V and J calls rely on TCRdb rather than the paper's analysis. This sample holds 280,000 or so distinct CDR3 sequences; 7.5% to 9% were observed only once. The ten largest make up approximately 3.3% of the sample.

The receptor was isolated from a man younger than 30 who received the YFV17D yellow fever vaccine. Sequencing used CD4+ T cells sorted from PBMCs, obtained 5 days after the yellow fever booster vaccination.

The DNA sequence reads TGCGCCAGCAGCCAAACTAGCGGGGACCCCACAGATACGCAGTATTTT. This gives the protein CASSQTSGDPTDTQYF. The chain employs TRBV4-1 and TRBJ2-3; 10 junctional bases match TRBD2. The germline V gene supplies CDR1 MGHRA and CDR2 YSYEKL. Spanning cysteine to phenylalanine, the CDR3 consists of 16 amino acids. Only the CDR3 DNA stays, 48 bases, in frame from base 1. Relative to germline, V is missing 2 bases and J is missing 2 bases, with 4 bases of the junction outside any gene match.